These 30 T cell receptor beta chains were sequenced from one sample in a study of CD4 T cell repertoires in COVID-19. Repertoires were generated with immunoSEQ multiplex PCR, while TCRdb's copy carries only in-frame clones and drops some. The sample records more than 65,000 clones, 83% being singletons. The sample was CD4+ T cells from peripheral blood, taken after recovery from COVID-19. Receptors were obtained from a human donor who had COVID-19.

There are a few counts of this clone. J is TRBJ1-1 and V is TRBV6-1; a weak D match, TRBD1 (6 bases). Per the germline V gene, CDR1 is MNHNS and CDR2 is SASEGT. There are 14 residues in the CDR3. V was trimmed by 0 bases and J by 10 bases, leaving 15 bases between them. The chain's CDR3 is CASSEAGDRRGAFF. CDR3 nucleotides: TGTGCCAGCAGTGAAGCCGGCGACAGGCGCGGAGCTTTCTTT.

The V gene is TRBV7-8, the J gene TRBJ1-2, with D possibly TRBD1 on 6 matching bases. Trimming pared 0 bases from V and 5 bases from J, leaving 16 bases between. The CDR3 is made up of 16 amino acids. Germline CDR1 and CDR2: SGHVS and FQNEAQ. The CDR3 region has the DNA TGTGCCAGCAGCTTAGCGCTAAGGGGGGCTATATATGGCTACACCTTC. Amino acid sequence: CASSLALRGAIYGYTF.

The chain carries TRBV10-2 and TRBJ2-7; D is perhaps TRBD2 (5 bases). Trimming removed 6 bases from V and 6 bases from J, with 15 bases in between. Per the germline V gene, CDR1 is WSHSY and CDR2 is SAAADI. The CDR3 extends over 13 amino acids. Written as DNA, the CDR3 is TGCGCCAGCAGGGCGGCCCAAGGGAGCGAGCAGTACTTC. Protein product: CASRAAQGSEQYF.

The chain is built from TRBV10-1 and TRBJ2-2; 8 nucleotides agree with TRBD1. Germline CDR1 and CDR2: WNHNN and SYGVQD (reference sequence). There are 15 residues in the CDR3. J gave up 2 bases and V 5 bases, and 4 bases lay outside the gene matches. The CDR3 loop reads CASSLDRANTGELFF. CDR3 coding DNA: TGCGCCAGCAGTTTGGACAGGGCTAACACCGGGGAGCTGTTTTTT.

This clone was observed a single time. The chain is built from TRBV6-5 and TRBJ2-7, with 9 bases fitting TRBD1. The CDR3 totals 15 residues. The trim removed 7 bases at V and 4 bases at J, leaving 11 bases unmatched. Germline CDR1 is MNHEY and CDR2 is SVGAGI. Here the CDR3 reads CASTPPPGQGYEQYF. The DNA of the CDR3 is TGTGCCAGCACCCCCCCACCGGGACAGGGTTACGAGCAGTACTTC.

The rearrangement links TRBV7-2 to TRBJ2-7; 9 bases fit TRBD1. V gave up 5 bases and J gave up 4 bases; unmatched junction bases: 6. The CDR3 has 14 residues. CDR1 SGHTA and CDR2 FQGNSA come from the germline V gene. For the CDR3, the DNA is TGTGCCAGCAGCGTTCGGACAGGGGATTACGAGCAGTACTTC. Residues: CASSVRTGDYEQYF.

The J gene is TRBJ2-1, the V gene TRBV3-1 (or the pseudogene TRBV3-2); D is undetermined. This CDR3 contains 13 residues. Per germline, CDR1 LGHDT and CDR2 YNNKEL (reference sequence). Trimming removed 4 bases at V and 9 bases at J, with 13 bases between. The CDR3 loop is CASSPSGEGEQFF. In DNA, the CDR3 is TGTGCCAGCAGCCCGTCCGGAGAAGGTGAGCAGTTCTTC.

V usage is TRBV6-5 and J usage is TRBJ1-2; D ambiguous. V shed 8 bases and J shed 7 bases, with 17 bases lying between them. Germline CDR1 reads MNHEY; CDR2 reads SVGAGI. The CDR3 covers 13 residues. For the CDR3, the DNA is TGTGCCAGCCTCGCTTCCACGGTTCCTGGCTACACCTTC. It translates to CASLASTVPGYTF.

The gene calls are TRBV11-2 and TRBJ2-7; 7 bases line up with TRBD1. Trimming removed 4 bases from V and 2 bases from J; junction bases left unmatched: 5. CDR3 size: 14 residues. CDR1 is SGHAT, CDR2 FQNNGV, per germline. CDR3 DNA: TGTGCCAGCAGCTCTACAGGGGAGACCTACGAGCAGTACTTC. This translates into CASSSTGETYEQYF. Full variable domain (outside the CDR3, taken from reference TRBV11-2 and TRBJ2-7): EAGVAQSPRYKIIEKRQSVAFWCNPISGHATLYWYQQILGQGPKLLIQFQNNGVVDDSQLPKDRFSAERLKGVDSTLKIQPAKLEDSAVYLCASSSTGETYEQYFGPGTRLTVT.

This clone has just one count. The chain joins TRBV2 to TRBJ1-3, with a tentative D call TRBD1 (5 bases). Trimming removed 7 bases from V and 0 bases from J, with 13 bases in between. Per the germline V gene, CDR1 is SNHLY and CDR2 is FYNNEI. The length of the CDR3 is 15 residues. The CDR3 DNA reads as TGTGCCAGCAATCCCGGGGCCCCCTCTGGAAACACCATATATTTT. Its translation: CASNPGAPSGNTIYF. The full variable domain, completed using reference TRBV2 and TRBJ1-3, is EPEVTQTPSHQVTQMGQEVILRCVPISNHLYFYWYRQILGQKVEFLVSFYNNEISEKSEIFDDQFSVERPDGSNFTLKIRSTKLEDSAMYFCASNPGAPSGNTIYFGEGSWLTVV.

The count of this clone is one. The chain is built from TRBV12-5 and TRBJ2-7; 10 bases fit TRBD1. The CDR3 consists of 15 residues. Germline CDR1 and CDR2: LGHNT and FRNRAP. The J segment lost 5 bases and the V segment lost 3 bases, leaving 7 bases of the junction unmatched. The CDR3 nucleotides read TGTGCTAGTGGTTTCCAAAGACAGGGGGCCCACGAGCAGTACTTC. It codes for CASGFQRQGAHEQYF.

This clone has a handful of counts. This sequence joins TRBV6-6 and TRBJ2-3, with D unresolved. The V end was cut by 7 bases, the J end by 6 bases, with 11 bases between. Germline V gives CDR1 MNHNY, CDR2 SVGAGI (reference sequence). This CDR3 spans 12 amino acids. DNA of the CDR3: TGTGCCAGCACCGTTAGTGGTGATACGCAGTATTTT. Translation gives CASTVSGDTQYF.

The chain has TRBV6-1 and TRBJ1-4, with 10 nucleotides matching TRBD1. Trimming removed 0 bases from V and 5 bases from J; junction bases left unmatched: 3. Germline CDR1 is MNHNS and CDR2 is SASEGT. The CDR3 is 16 residues long. Here the CDR3 reads CASSEASGQGNEKLFF. The CDR3 coding sequence is TGTGCCAGCAGTGAAGCTTCGGGACAGGGGAATGAAAAACTGTTTTTT.

The chain combines TRBV10-2 with TRBJ1-2, with D perhaps matching TRBD1 (5 bases). Germline V lookup: CDR1 WSHSY, CDR2 SAAADI. The CDR3 has 13 amino acids. The germline V and J ends were trimmed by 4 bases and 8 bases, with 14 bases remaining between them. CDR3 region: CASSVQGVGGYTF. For the CDR3, the DNA is TGCGCCAGCAGTGTTCAAGGGGTAGGGGGCTACACCTTC.

The chain links TRBV19 to TRBJ2-7, with 7 bases matching TRBD1. V lost 3 bases, J lost 5 bases, and 13 bases stayed unmatched. Germline loops: CDR1 LNHDA, CDR2 SQIVND (reference sequence). The length of the CDR3 is 16 residues. CDR3 sequence reads: CASSMTGTKPLDEQYF. The DNA of the CDR3 is TGTGCCAGTAGTATGACAGGGACGAAGCCTCTCGACGAGCAGTACTTC.

This clone was observed a handful of times. The rearrangement links TRBV11-2 to TRBJ1-6; D perhaps matches TRBD1 (5 bases). V was trimmed by 3 bases and J by 7 bases, leaving 10 bases between them. The CDR3 has 14 residues. Germline loops: CDR1 SGHAT, CDR2 FQNNGV. The CDR3 DNA sequence: TGTGCCAGCAGCTTCGCAGGGCCCAATTCACCCCTCCACTTT. Protein product: CASSFAGPNSPLHF.

J is TRBJ2-5 and V is TRBV5-1, with D perhaps matching TRBD1 or TRBD2 (5 bases each). V was clipped by 6 bases and J by 1 base, with 10 bases between them. The CDR3 covers 13 residues. Germline V gene sequence: CDR1 SGHRS, CDR2 YFSETQ. The CDR3 loop reads CASNSGTQETQYF. The CDR3 DNA sequence: TGCGCCAGCAACTCAGGGACCCAAGAGACCCAGTACTTC.

V usage is TRBV28 and J usage is TRBJ2-6; no clear D. The CDR3 covers 14 residues. Germline V gives CDR1 MDHEN, CDR2 SYDVKM. V was pared by 8 bases and J by 2 bases, with 10 bases between. CDR3 loop: CASSRQTGANVLTF. The CDR3 nucleotides read TGTGCCAGCTCGCGGCAAACTGGGGCCAACGTCCTGACTTTC.

The rearrangement links TRBV6-1 to TRBJ1-5; D perhaps matches TRBD1 (6 bases). Deletions cut 0 bases from V and 6 bases from J, with 15 bases between. This CDR3 comprises 16 residues. The germline V gene encodes CDR1 MNHNS and CDR2 SASEGT. The CDR3 loop reads CASSEAGGAVSQPQHF. Here the CDR3 DNA reads TGTGCCAGCAGTGAAGCGGGGGGGGCTGTAAGTCAGCCCCAGCATTTT.

The gene calls are TRBV30 and TRBJ1-5; a weak D match, TRBD1 (5 bases). Between the trimmed V and J ends, which lost 3 bases and 9 bases, there was a span of 15 bases. Germline V gives CDR1 GTSNPN, CDR2 SVGIG (reference sequence). This CDR3 is 13 amino acids long. The CDR3 loop is CAWRKQEGTPQHF. As DNA, the CDR3 is TGTGCCTGGAGAAAACAGGAGGGGACGCCCCAGCATTTT.

The CDR3 is CASSRDSNTQYF. CDR3 sequence (DNA): TGTGCCAGTAGTAGGGACTCTAATACGCAGTATTTT. V and J are TRBV19 and TRBJ2-3, with D possibly matching TRBD2 (6 bases). The V end lost 4 bases, the J end lost 7 bases, and 9 bases lay between the germline ends. Germline V lookup: CDR1 LNHDA, CDR2 SQIVND (reference sequence). This CDR3 has 12 residues. The entire variable domain, with the rest obtained from reference TRBV19 and TRBJ2-3, is as follows: DGGITQSPKYLFRKEGQNVTLSCEQNLNHDAMYWYRQDPGQGLRLIYYSQIVNDFQKGDIAEGYSVSREKKESFPLTVTSAQKNPTAFYLCASSRDSNTQYFGPGTRLTVL.

V gene TRBV5-1 combines with J gene TRBJ1-2, with TRBD1 identical over 9 bases. Germline V gives CDR1 SGHRS, CDR2 YFSETQ. The CDR3 runs to 15 residues. With 4 bases clipped from V and 2 bases from J, the junction kept 6 bases outside the gene matches. CDR3 coding DNA: TGCGCCAGCAGCCCGACGGGACAGGGAAACTATGGCTACACCTTC. Its translation: CASSPTGQGNYGYTF. The full variable domain, with the rest looked up from reference TRBV5-1 and TRBJ1-2, is KAGVTQTPRYLIKTRGQQVTLSCSPISGHRSVSWYQQTPGQGLQFLFEYFSETQRNKGNFPGRFSGRQFSNSRSEMNVSTLELGDSALYLCASSPTGQGNYGYTFGSGTRLTVV.

This clone was counted a few times. The genes are TRBV5-4 and TRBJ1-2; 10 nucleotides match TRBD1. Per germline, CDR1 SGHNT and CDR2 YYREEE (reference sequence). V shed 6 bases, J shed 7 bases, and the junction held 3 bases outside the gene matches. The CDR3 contains 12 residues. CDR3 in amino acids: CASTRQGAGYTF. The CDR3 DNA reads as TGTGCCAGCACCCGACAGGGGGCTGGCTACACCTTC.

The chain recombines TRBV6-5 with TRBJ1-2; tentatively, D is TRBD1 (5 bases). The V and J ends lost 2 bases and 6 bases respectively, with 10 bases between them. The CDR3 is made up of 13 amino acids. In germline, CDR1 is MNHEY, CDR2 SVGAGI. The CDR3 loop is CASSYLQGDGYTF. The CDR3 DNA reads as TGTGCCAGCAGTTACCTGCAGGGCGATGGCTACACCTTC.

This CDR3 reads CASSFNTAGMETQYF. DNA for the CDR3: TGTGCCAGCAGCTTTAACACAGCGGGAATGGAGACCCAGTACTTC. This chain uses TRBV11-2 with TRBJ2-5, with TRBD2 identical over 7 bases. The CDR3 is 15 amino acids. The V gene's germline CDR1 is SGHAT and CDR2 FQNNGV. J lost 5 bases, V lost 3 bases, and 9 bases had no gene match.

The J gene is TRBJ2-2, the V gene TRBV4-1; D uncertain. The length of the CDR3 is 17 residues. The V gene lost 1 base and the J gene lost 0 bases, with 12 bases spanning the gap. Germline V gene data show CDR1 as MGHRA and CDR2 as YSYEKL. DNA of the CDR3: TGCGCCAGCAGCCAAGGACCCTTCAAGTCGAACACCGGGGAGCTGTTTTTT. Protein: CASSQGPFKSNTGELFF.

In this sample, this clone turned up a few times. V gene TRBV6-6 combines with J gene TRBJ2-1; 10 bases are a match to TRBD2. Trimming took 5 bases from V and 6 from J; bases not matched to a gene: 7. Germline loops: CDR1 MNHNY, CDR2 SVGAGI (reference sequence). The CDR3 runs 15 residues. In DNA, the CDR3 is TGTGCCAGCAGTAATCTAGCGGGGGTTACCAATGAGCAGTTCTTC. It codes for CASSNLAGVTNEQFF.

The J gene is TRBJ1-3, the V gene TRBV6-1, with 8 nucleotides matching TRBD1. V was pared by 2 bases and J by 3 bases, with 3 bases of the junction left unmatched. The V gene's germline CDR1 is MNHNS and CDR2 SASEGT. This CDR3 region has 15 residues. The CDR3, as DNA: TGTGCCAGCAGTGAACAGGGGGCGCGTGGAAACACCATATATTTT. This encodes CASSEQGARGNTIYF.

V and J are TRBV19 and TRBJ1-2, with D hard to call. In germline, CDR1 is LNHDA, CDR2 SQIVND (reference sequence). V shed 7 bases and J shed 0 bases, with 12 bases lying between them. The CDR3 is 14 amino acids. Here the CDR3 DNA reads TGTGCCAGTACCCTGCCCGGAGCTAACTATGGCTACACCTTC. It codes for CASTLPGANYGYTF.

This sequence joins TRBV27 and TRBJ1-1; D might be TRBD1 (6 bases). V was shortened by 5 bases and J by 1 base, with 26 bases between the two germline ends. Germline values: CDR1 MNHEY, CDR2 SMNVEV (reference sequence). There are 19 residues in the CDR3. In DNA, the CDR3 is TGTGCCAGCAGTAACCAACCCAACAGGGATCTACACCGGAACACTGAAGCTTTCTTT. The encoded protein is CASSNQPNRDLHRNTEAFF.